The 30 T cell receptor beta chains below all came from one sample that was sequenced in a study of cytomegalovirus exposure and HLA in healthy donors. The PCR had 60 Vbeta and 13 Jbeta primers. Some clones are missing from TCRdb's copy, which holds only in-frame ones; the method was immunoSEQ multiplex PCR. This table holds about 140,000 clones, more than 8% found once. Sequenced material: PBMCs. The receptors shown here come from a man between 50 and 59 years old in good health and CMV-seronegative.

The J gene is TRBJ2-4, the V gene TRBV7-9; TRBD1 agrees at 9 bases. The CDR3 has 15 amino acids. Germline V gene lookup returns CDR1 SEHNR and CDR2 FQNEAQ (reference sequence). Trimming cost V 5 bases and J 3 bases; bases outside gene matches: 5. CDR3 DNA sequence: TGTGCCAGCAGCCCTCCGGACAGGGGCAAAAACATTCAGTACTTC. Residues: CASSPPDRGKNIQYF.

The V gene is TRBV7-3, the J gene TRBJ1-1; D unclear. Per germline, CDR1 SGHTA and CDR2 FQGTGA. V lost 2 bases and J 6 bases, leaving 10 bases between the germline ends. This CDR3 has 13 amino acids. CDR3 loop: CASSLDFNAEAFF. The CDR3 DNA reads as TGTGCCAGCAGCTTAGACTTCAACGCTGAAGCTTTCTTT.

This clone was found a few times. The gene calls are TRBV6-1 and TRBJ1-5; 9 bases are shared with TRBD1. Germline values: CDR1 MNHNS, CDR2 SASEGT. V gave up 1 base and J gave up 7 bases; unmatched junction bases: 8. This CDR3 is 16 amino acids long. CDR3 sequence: CASSEEGGTGSQPQHF. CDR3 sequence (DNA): TGTGCCAGCAGTGAAGAAGGTGGGACAGGGAGCCAGCCCCAGCATTTT.

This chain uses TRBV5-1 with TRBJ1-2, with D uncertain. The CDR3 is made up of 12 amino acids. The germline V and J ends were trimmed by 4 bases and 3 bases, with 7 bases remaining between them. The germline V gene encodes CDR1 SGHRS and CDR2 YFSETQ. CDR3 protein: CASSADHYGYTF. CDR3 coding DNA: TGCGCCAGCAGCGCAGATCACTATGGCTACACCTTC. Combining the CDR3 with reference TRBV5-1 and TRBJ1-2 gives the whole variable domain KAGVTQTPRYLIKTRGQQVTLSCSPISGHRSVSWYQQTPGQGLQFLFEYFSETQRNKGNFPGRFSGRQFSNSRSEMNVSTLELGDSALYLCASSADHYGYTFGSGTRLTVV.

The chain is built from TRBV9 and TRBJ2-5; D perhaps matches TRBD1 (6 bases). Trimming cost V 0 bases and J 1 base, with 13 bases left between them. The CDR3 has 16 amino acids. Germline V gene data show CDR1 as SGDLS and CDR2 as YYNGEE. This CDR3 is CASSVGNQGIQETQYF. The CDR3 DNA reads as TGTGCCAGCAGCGTAGGTAATCAGGGGATCCAAGAGACCCAGTACTTC.

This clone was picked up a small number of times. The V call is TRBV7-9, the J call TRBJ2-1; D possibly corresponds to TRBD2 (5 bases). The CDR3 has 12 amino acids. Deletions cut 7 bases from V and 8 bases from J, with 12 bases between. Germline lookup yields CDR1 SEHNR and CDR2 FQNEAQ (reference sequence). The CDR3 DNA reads TGTGCCAGCAACTTTGGGGAGTATGAGCAGTTCTTC. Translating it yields CASNFGEYEQFF.

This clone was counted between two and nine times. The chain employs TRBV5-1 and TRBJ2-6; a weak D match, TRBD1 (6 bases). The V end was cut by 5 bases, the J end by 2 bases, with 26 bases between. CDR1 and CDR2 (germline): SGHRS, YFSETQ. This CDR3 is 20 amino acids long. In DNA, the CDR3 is TGCGCCAGCAGACCACGTCCCCGACAGGCCATCGGTCCTGGGGCCAACGTCCTGACTTTC. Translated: CASRPRPRQAIGPGANVLTF.

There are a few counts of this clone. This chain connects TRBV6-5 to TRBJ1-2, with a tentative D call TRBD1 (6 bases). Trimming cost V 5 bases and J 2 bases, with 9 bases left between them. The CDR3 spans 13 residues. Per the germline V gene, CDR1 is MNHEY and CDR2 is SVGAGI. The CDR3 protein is CASSRDRNYGYTF. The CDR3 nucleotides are TGTGCCAGCAGTCGAGACAGGAACTATGGCTACACCTTC.

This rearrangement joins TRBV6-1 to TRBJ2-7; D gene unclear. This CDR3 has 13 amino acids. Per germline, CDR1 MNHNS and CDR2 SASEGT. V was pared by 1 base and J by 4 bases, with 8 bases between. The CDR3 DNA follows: TGTGCCAGCAGTGAAGGTAGATCGTACGAGCAGTACTTC. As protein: CASSEGRSYEQYF.

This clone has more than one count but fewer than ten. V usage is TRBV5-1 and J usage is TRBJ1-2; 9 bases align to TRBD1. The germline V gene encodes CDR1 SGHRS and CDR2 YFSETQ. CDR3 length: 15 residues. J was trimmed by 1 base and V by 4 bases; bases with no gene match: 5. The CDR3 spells CASSPGQGNNYGYTF. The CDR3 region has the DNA TGCGCCAGCAGCCCGGGACAGGGAAATAACTATGGCTACACCTTC.

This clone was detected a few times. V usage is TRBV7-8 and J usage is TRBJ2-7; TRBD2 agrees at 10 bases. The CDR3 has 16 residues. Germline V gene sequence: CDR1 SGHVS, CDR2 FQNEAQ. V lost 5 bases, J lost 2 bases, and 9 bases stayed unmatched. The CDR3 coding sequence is TGTGCCAGCAGCCCGACGGGACTAGCGTCTACCTACGAGCAGTACTTC. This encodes CASSPTGLASTYEQYF.

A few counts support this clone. The CDR3, as DNA: TGTGCCAGCTCACTGTGGACTAGCGGGAGGGGAAGCACAGATACGCAGTATTTT. Translating it yields CASSLWTSGRGSTDTQYF. The rearrangement links TRBV18 to TRBJ2-3; 15 bases are shared with TRBD2. CDR3 length equals 18 residues. Unmatched junction bases numbered 5, after V lost 4 bases and J lost 0 bases. In germline, CDR1 is KGHSH, CDR2 LQKENI.

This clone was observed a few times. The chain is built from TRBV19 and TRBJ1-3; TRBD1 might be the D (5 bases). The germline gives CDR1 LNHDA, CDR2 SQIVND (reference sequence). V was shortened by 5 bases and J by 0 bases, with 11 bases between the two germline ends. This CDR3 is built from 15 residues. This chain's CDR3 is CASSPQGRSGNTIYF. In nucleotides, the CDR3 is TGTGCCAGTAGTCCCCAGGGCCGCTCTGGAAACACCATATATTTT. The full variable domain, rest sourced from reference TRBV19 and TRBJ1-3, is DGGITQSPKYLFRKEGQNVTLSCEQNLNHDAMYWYRQDPGQGLRLIYYSQIVNDFQKGDIAEGYSVSREKKESFPLTVTSAQKNPTAFYLCASSPQGRSGNTIYFGEGSWLTVV.

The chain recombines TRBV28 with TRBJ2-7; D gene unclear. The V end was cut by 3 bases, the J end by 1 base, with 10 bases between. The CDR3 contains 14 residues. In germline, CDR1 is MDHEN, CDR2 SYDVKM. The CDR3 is CASSLAGKSYEQYF. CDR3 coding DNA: TGTGCCAGCAGTTTGGCTGGCAAATCCTACGAGCAGTACTTC.

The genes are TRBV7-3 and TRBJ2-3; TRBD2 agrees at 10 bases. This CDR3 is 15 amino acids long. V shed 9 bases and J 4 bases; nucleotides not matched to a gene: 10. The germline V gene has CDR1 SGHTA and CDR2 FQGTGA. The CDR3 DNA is TGTGCCAGTGCTACTCTAGCGGGAGCTTCAGATACGCAGTATTTT. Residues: CASATLAGASDTQYF. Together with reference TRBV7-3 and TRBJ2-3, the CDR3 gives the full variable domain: GAGVSQTPSNKVTEKGKYVELRCDPISGHTALYWYRQSLGQGPEFLIYFQGTGAADDSGLPNDRFFAVRPEGSVSTLKIQRTERGDSAVYLCASATLAGASDTQYFGPGTRLTVL.

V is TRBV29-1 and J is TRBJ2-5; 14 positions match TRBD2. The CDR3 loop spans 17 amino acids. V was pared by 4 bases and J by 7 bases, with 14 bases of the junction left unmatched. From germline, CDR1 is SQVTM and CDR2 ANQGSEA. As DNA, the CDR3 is TGCAGCGTTGGGGGGGTTGGACTAGCGGGAGGCCAGGGGACCCAGTACTTC. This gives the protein CSVGGVGLAGGQGTQYF.

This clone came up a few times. Written as DNA, the CDR3 is TGTGCCGCACAGGGGAACACCGGGGAGCTGTTTTTT. Its translation: CAAQGNTGELFF. The chain employs TRBV28 and TRBJ2-2, with TRBD1 as a possible D gene (6 bases). The CDR3 is 12 residues long. Between the trimmed V and J ends, which lost 11 bases and 1 base, there was a span of 8 bases. Germline CDR1 MDHEN, CDR2 SYDVKM.

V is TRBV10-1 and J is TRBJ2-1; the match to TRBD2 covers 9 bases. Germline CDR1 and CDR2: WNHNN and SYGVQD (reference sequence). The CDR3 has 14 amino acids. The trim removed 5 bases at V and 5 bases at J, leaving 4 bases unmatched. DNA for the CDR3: TGCGCCAGCAGTCTTACTAGCGGGCACAATGAGCAGTTCTTC. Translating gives CASSLTSGHNEQFF.

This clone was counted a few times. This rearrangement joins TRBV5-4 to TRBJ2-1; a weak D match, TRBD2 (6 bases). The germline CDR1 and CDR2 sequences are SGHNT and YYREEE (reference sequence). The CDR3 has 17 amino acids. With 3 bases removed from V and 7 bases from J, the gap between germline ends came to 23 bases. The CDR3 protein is CASSSRTGDGGPNEQFF. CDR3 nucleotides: TGTGCCAGCAGCTCGCGAACGGGGGATGGGGGACCTAATGAGCAGTTCTTC.

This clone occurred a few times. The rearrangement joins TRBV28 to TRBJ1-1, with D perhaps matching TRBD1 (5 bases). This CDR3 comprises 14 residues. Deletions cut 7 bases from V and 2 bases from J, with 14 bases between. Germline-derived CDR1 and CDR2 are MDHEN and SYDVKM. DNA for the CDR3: TGTGCCAGCATCCTAGGTAGGGGTAACACTGAAGCTTTCTTT. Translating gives CASILGRGNTEAFF.

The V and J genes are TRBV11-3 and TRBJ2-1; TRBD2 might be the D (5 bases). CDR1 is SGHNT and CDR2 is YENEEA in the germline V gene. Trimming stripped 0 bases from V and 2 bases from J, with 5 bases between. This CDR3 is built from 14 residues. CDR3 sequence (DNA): TGTGCCAGCAGCTTAGAGGAGGCCTACAATGAGCAGTTCTTC. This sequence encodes CASSLEEAYNEQFF. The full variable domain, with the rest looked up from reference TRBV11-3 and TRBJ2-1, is EAGVVQSPRYKIIEKKQPVAFWCNPISGHNTLYWYLQNLGQGPELLIRYENEEAVDDSQLPKDRFSAERLKGVDSTLKIQPAELGDSAVYLCASSLEEAYNEQFFGPGTRLTVL.

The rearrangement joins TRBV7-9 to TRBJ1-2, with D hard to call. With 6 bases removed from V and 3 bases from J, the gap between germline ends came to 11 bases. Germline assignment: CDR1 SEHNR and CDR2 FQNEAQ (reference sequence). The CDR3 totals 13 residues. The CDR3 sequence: CASSLGVDYGYTF. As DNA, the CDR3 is TGTGCCAGCAGTTTGGGAGTCGACTATGGCTACACCTTC.

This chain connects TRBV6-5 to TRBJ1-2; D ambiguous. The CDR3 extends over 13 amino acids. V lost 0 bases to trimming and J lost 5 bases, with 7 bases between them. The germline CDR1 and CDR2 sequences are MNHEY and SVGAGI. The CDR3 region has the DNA TGTGCCAGCAGTTACTCGGCAAGTTATGGCTACACCTTC. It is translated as CASSYSASYGYTF.

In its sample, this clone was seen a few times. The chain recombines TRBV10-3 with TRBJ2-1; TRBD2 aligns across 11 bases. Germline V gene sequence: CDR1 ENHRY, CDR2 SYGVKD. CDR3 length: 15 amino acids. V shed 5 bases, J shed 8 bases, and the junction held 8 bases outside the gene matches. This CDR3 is CAISLAGGLADEQFF. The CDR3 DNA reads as TGTGCCATCAGTTTAGCGGGGGGGCTGGCGGATGAGCAGTTCTTC.

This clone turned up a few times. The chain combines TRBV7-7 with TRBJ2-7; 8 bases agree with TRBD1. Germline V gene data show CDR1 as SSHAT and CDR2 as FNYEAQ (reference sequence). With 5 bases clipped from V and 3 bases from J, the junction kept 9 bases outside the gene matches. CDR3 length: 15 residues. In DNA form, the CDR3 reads TGTGCCAGCAGCGCCTCCGGGACAGGCCACTACGAGCAGTACTTC. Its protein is CASSASGTGHYEQYF.

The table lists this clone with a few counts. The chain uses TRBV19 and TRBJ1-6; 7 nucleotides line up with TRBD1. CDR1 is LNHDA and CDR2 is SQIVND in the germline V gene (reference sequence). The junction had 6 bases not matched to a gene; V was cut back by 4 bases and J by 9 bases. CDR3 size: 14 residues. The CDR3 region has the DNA TGTGCCAGTAGTAACGACAGGGCCCTTTCACCCCTCCACTTT. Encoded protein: CASSNDRALSPLHF.

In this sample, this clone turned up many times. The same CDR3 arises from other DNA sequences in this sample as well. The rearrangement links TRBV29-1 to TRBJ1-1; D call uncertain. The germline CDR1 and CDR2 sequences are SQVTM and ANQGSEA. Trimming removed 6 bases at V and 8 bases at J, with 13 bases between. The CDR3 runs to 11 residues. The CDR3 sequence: CSVVRTPEAFF. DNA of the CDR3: TGCAGCGTCGTAAGAACACCCGAAGCTTTCTTT.

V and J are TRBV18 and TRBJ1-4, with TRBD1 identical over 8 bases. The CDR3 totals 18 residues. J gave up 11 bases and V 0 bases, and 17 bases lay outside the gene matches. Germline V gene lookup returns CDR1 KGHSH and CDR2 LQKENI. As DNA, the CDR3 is TGTGCCAGCTCACCACCTCGAGGACAGGGCGGACCCCTTGGGAAACTGTTTTTT. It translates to CASSPPRGQGGPLGKLFF.

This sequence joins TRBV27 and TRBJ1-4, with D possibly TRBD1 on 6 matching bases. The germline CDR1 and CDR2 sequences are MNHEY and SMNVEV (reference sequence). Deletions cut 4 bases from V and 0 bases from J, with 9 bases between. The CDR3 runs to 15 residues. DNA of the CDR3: TGTGCCAGCAGTTCCTACAGGGCAACTAATGAAAAACTGTTTTTT. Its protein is CASSSYRATNEKLFF. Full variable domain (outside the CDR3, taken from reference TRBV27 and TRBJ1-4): EAQVTQNPRYLITVTGKKLTVTCSQNMNHEYMSWYRQDPGLGLRQIYYSMNVEVTDKGDVPEGYKVSRKEKRNFPLILESPSPNQTSLYFCASSSYRATNEKLFFGSGTQLSVL.

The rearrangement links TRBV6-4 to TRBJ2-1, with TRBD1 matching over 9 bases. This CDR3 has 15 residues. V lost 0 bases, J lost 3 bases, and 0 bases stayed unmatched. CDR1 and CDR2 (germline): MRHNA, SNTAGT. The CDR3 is CASSDSTGGYNEQFF. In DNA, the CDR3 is TGTGCCAGCAGTGACTCGACAGGGGGCTACAATGAGCAGTTCTTC.